The entry below describes one T cell receptor (beta chain). This clonotype turned up a few times. It lacks a known antigen. There are no base qualities to consult, and no much larger clone falls within one base. There are 17 amino acids in the CDR3, from cysteine to phenylalanine inclusive. Only the CDR3 DNA is retained, 51 bases long and in frame from the first base. V ends up 2 bases short and J 3 bases short, with an unmatched junction base count of 7. From a lookup of the germline V gene, CDR1 and CDR2 are MNHNS and SASEGT. Library generation was performed with PCR. TCRdb names Illumina HiSeq 2500 as the instrument used. To normalize quantification of the TCRbeta repertoire, the TCR libraries were built with molecular barcoding that relied on unique molecular identifiers. TCRdb itself trimmed the public reads at Q25 with fastp, ran MiXCR and retained productive beta chains. Every CDR3 protein is listed once, alongside the most common genes and DNA of its rows. The sample profile shows about 300,000 distinct CDR3 sequences; about 7.3% of them were found once. The ten biggest clones cover around 9.8% of the sample.

Read against the paper, the sample's treatment or condition label means: allogeneic hematopoietic cell transplantation with graft depleted of TCRalphabeta T cells and CD19 B cells. Transplant recipients were children who received TCRalphabeta/CD19-depleted allogeneic hematopoietic cell grafts. The source of the sample is a study of T-cell reconstitution after alpha-beta-depleted transplantation in children listed by TCRdb under 2016. The study in broad terms: The study quantitatively tracked T-cell immune reconstitution after TCRalphabeta/CD19-depleted allogeneic hematopoietic cell transplantation in children using TCR repertoire profiling.

Summary of the overall study and its limitations: Apparently early alphabetaT-cell count recovery about two months after transplant reportedly relied on only several hundred rapidly expanded clones derived from non-depleted graft cells. In some patients, high TCRbeta diversity at day 60 was attributed to recipient T cells and intrathymic progenitors that had survived conditioning. Over subsequent months, a decline in hyperexpanded clone frequencies was noted, and after one year, T-cell counts and TCRbeta diversity were mostly ascribed to newly produced T cells.

Sequenced material: peripheral blood, taken 360 days after TCRalphabeta/CD19-depleted stem cell transplant. This chain is built from TRBV6-1 and TRBJ2-1, with 10 junctional bases fitting TRBD1. This TCR came from a female patient aged 2-15 years who had a stem cell transplant for Fanconi anemia, so the T cells may come from the graft donor. The CDR3 protein sequence reads: CASSEFIGDRGYNEQFF. The nucleotide sequence reads TGTGCCAGCAGTGAATTTATCGGGGACAGGGGCTACAATGAGCAGTTCTTC.